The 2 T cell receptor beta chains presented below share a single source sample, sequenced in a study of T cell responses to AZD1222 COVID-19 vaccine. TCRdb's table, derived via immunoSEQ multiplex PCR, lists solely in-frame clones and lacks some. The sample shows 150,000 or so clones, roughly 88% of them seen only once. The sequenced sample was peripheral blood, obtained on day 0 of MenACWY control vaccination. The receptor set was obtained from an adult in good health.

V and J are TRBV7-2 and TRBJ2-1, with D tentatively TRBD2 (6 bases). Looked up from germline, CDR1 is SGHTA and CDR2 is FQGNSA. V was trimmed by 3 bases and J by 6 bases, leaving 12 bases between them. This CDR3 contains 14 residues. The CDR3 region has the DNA TGTGCCAGCAGCTTTCAGGGACTGGGCAATGAGCAGTTCTTC. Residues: CASSFQGLGNEQFF.

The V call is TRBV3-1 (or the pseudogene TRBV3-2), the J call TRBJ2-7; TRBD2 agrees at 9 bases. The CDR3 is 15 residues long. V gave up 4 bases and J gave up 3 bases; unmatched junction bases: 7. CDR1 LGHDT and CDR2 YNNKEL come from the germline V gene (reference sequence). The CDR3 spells CASSPGDSGGYEQYF. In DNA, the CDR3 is TGTGCCAGCAGCCCCGGTGATAGCGGGGGCTACGAGCAGTACTTC.